One and the same sample provided the 20 T cell receptor beta chains below, sequenced in a study of blood T cell repertoires in COVID-19. The method was immunoSEQ multiplex PCR; TCRdb's version includes in-frame clones alone and lacks a portion of them. The table has 350,000 to 450,000 clones, around nine tenths seen once; the top ten hold 3%. The specimen was peripheral blood. Every receptor here comes from a human donor in a cohort sampled during active COVID-19.

The CDR3 coding sequence is TGTGCCAGCACACTGACAGGCCCGCAAGAGACCCAGTACTTC. Residues: CASTLTGPQETQYF. The rearrangement links TRBV27 to TRBJ2-5; D is possibly TRBD1 (6 bases). Per the germline V gene, CDR1 is MNHEY and CDR2 is SMNVEV (reference sequence). The V end lost 7 bases, the J end lost 2 bases, and 14 bases lay between the germline ends. The CDR3 extends over 14 amino acids.

This clone was seen once. The rearrangement uses TRBV6-5 and TRBJ2-5; TRBD2 might be the D (6 bases). The length of the CDR3 is 14 residues. CDR1 and CDR2 from the germline V gene are MNHEY and SVGAGI. The ends were cut back, 5 bases at V and 3 bases at J, with 13 bases in the middle. CDR3 protein: CASSIQRAEETQYF. CDR3 DNA sequence: TGTGCCAGCAGTATCCAGCGGGCTGAAGAGACCCAGTACTTC.

The genes are TRBV4-2 and TRBJ2-3, with 9 bases that match TRBD2. V lost 4 bases, J lost 1 base, and 18 bases stayed unmatched. From germline, CDR1 is LGHNA and CDR2 YNFKEQ. CDR3 length: 20 residues. The CDR3 here is CASSREFGTSRGQGTDTQYF. Written as DNA, the CDR3 is TGTGCCAGCAGCCGGGAGTTTGGGACTAGCAGGGGACAAGGCACAGATACGCAGTATTTT.

The J gene is TRBJ1-2, the V gene TRBV19; maybe TRBD1 (5 bases). The CDR3 spans 13 residues. The germline CDR1 and CDR2 sequences are LNHDA and SQIVND (reference sequence). V was pared by 6 bases and J by 4 bases, with 12 bases between. The CDR3 DNA follows: TGTGCCAGTAGGTCAGGGATTACCTATGGCTACACCTTC. Encoded protein: CASRSGITYGYTF.

V usage is TRBV19 and J usage is TRBJ2-7, with unresolved D. This CDR3 spans 15 amino acids. Germline CDR1 reads LNHDA; CDR2 reads SQIVND (reference sequence). The ends were cut back, 3 bases at V and 2 bases at J, with 14 bases in the middle. CDR3 residues: CASSISLSRAYEQYF. The CDR3 bases are TGTGCCAGTAGTATCTCGTTAAGTAGAGCCTACGAGCAGTACTTC.

The chain joins TRBV30 to TRBJ2-7, with D perhaps matching TRBD1 (7 bases). Germline values: CDR1 GTSNPN, CDR2 SVGIG (reference sequence). Deletions cut 0 bases from V and 10 bases from J, with 19 bases between. The CDR3 is 14 amino acids. The CDR3 protein is CAWSVRGTARTQYF. In nucleotides, the CDR3 is TGTGCCTGGAGTGTACGGGGGACAGCGAGAACCCAGTACTTC.

The chain couples TRBV6-4 to TRBJ1-2; D is unclear. Germline values: CDR1 MRHNA, CDR2 SNTAGT. V lost 2 bases and J lost 2, with 9 bases in between. CDR3 size: 14 residues. CDR3 residues: CASSDLPGNYGYTF. Here the CDR3 DNA reads TGTGCCAGCAGTGACCTCCCGGGGAACTATGGCTACACCTTC.

This clone was seen only a few times. The chain combines TRBV30 with TRBJ2-2, with 7 bases identical to TRBD2. Unmatched junction bases numbered 9, after V lost 5 bases and J lost 6 bases. The germline V gene has CDR1 GTSNPN and CDR2 SVGIG (reference sequence). The CDR3 is 14 residues long. This chain's CDR3 is CAWGGGQKAGELFF. The CDR3 nucleotides are TGTGCCTGGGGGGGAGGGCAGAAGGCCGGGGAGCTGTTTTTT.

The chain joins TRBV11-2 to TRBJ1-2; possibly TRBD1 for D (5 bases). Germline CDR1 reads SGHAT; CDR2 reads FQNNGV. CDR3 length: 14 residues. With 6 bases removed from V and 4 bases from J, the gap between germline ends came to 15 bases. For the CDR3, the DNA is TGTGCCAGCAGGTTGGGGCAGGGCGTCTATGGCTACACCTTC. This encodes CASRLGQGVYGYTF.

This chain uses TRBV3-1 (or the pseudogene TRBV3-2) with TRBJ2-3; the D gene is possibly TRBD2 (5 bases). CDR1 is LGHDT and CDR2 is YNNKEL in the germline V gene (reference sequence). V gave up 0 bases and J gave up 0 bases, with 13 bases separating them. The CDR3 consists of 17 residues. The CDR3 region is CASSQDFRAASTDTQYF. The CDR3 DNA reads TGTGCCAGCAGCCAAGATTTCCGAGCGGCTAGCACAGATACGCAGTATTTT.

The gene calls are TRBV7-2 and TRBJ2-5; the match to TRBD1 covers 7 bases. The V segment lost 5 bases and the J segment 3 bases; nucleotides outside the gene matches: 6. This CDR3 is 14 amino acids long. Germline loops: CDR1 SGHTA, CDR2 FQGNSA. The CDR3 bases are TGTGCCAGCAGCACTTCCACAGGGGAAGAGACCCAGTACTTC. Translation gives CASSTSTGEETQYF. Complete variable domain (other parts from reference TRBV7-2 and TRBJ2-5): GAGVSQSPSNKVTEKGKDVELRCDPISGHTALYWYRQSLGQGLEFLIYFQGNSAPDKSGLPSDRFSAERTGGSVSTLTIQRTQQEDSAVYLCASSTSTGEETQYFGPGTRLLVL.

The V and J genes are TRBV7-6 and TRBJ1-2; D is unresolved. Germline V CDR1 and CDR2: SGHVS, FNYEAQ. V was clipped by 1 base and J by 5 bases, with 17 bases between them. The CDR3 has 16 amino acids. The CDR3 DNA reads as TGTGCCAGCAGCTTAGGGGTCGACGGAAACTATTATGGCTACACCTTC. Its protein is CASSLGVDGNYYGYTF.

The chain has TRBV19 and TRBJ2-7; D remains ambiguous. V shed 6 bases and J shed 6 bases, with 12 bases lying between them. The CDR3 runs 12 residues. Germline V gene sequence: CDR1 LNHDA, CDR2 SQIVND (reference sequence). CDR3 sequence reads: CASSESGGEQYF. In nucleotides, the CDR3 is TGTGCCAGTAGCGAGAGTGGCGGCGAGCAGTACTTC.

V usage is TRBV30 and J usage is TRBJ2-5; TRBD2 might be the D (5 bases). The CDR3 spans 13 residues. The ends were cut back, 0 bases at V and 1 base at J, with 6 bases in the middle. Germline CDR1 is GTSNPN and CDR2 is SVGIG (reference sequence). In DNA form, the CDR3 reads TGTGCCTGGAGTGTCACTAGCCAAGAGACCCAGTACTTC. Protein: CAWSVTSQETQYF.

The chain has TRBV5-4 and TRBJ2-6; D uncertain. The CDR3 contains 15 residues. The V gene lost 2 bases and the J gene lost 2 bases, with 8 bases spanning the gap. Germline CDR1 and CDR2: SGHNT and YYREEE (reference sequence). The CDR3 nucleotides are TGTGCCAGCAGCTTTGAGGTAACTGGGGCCAACGTCCTGACTTTC. Its translation is CASSFEVTGANVLTF.

The DNA of the CDR3 is TGTGCCAGCAGCCCATGGGGGCGGGGGATCACCGGGGAGCTGTTTTTT. It is translated as CASSPWGRGITGELFF. The genes are TRBV5-5 and TRBJ2-2, with a weak D call TRBD2 (7 bases). Germline-derived CDR1 and CDR2 are SGHKS and YYEKEE (reference sequence). V was pared by 4 bases and J by 4 bases, with 17 bases between. The CDR3 extends over 16 amino acids. Based on the CDR3 plus reference TRBV5-5 and TRBJ2-2, the full variable domain is DAGVTQSPTHLIKTRGQQVTLRCSPISGHKSVSWYQQVLGQGPQFIFQYYEKEERGRGNFPDRFSARQFPNYSSELNVNALLLGDSALYLCASSPWGRGITGELFFGEGSRLTVL.

The V gene is TRBV5-1, the J gene TRBJ2-2; TRBD1 matches at 7 bases. This CDR3 has 16 residues. CDR1 is SGHRS, CDR2 YFSETQ, per germline. V trimming: 0 bases; J trimming: 4 bases; junction bases outside the gene matches: 6. CDR3 DNA sequence: TGCGCCAGCAGCTTGGGCCTAGGGGGCGGCACCGGGGAGCTGTTTTTT. Encoded protein: CASSLGLGGGTGELFF.

J is TRBJ2-5 and V is TRBV5-1; D not resolved. This CDR3 is built from 13 residues. With 4 bases removed from V and 5 bases from J, the gap between germline ends came to 12 bases. Germline-derived CDR1 and CDR2 are SGHRS and YFSETQ. The CDR3, as DNA: TGCGCCAGCAGCCCGGAAGTGCGGGAGACCCAGTACTTC. This gives the protein CASSPEVRETQYF. Together with reference TRBV5-1 and TRBJ2-5, the CDR3 gives the full variable domain: KAGVTQTPRYLIKTRGQQVTLSCSPISGHRSVSWYQQTPGQGLQFLFEYFSETQRNKGNFPGRFSGRQFSNSRSEMNVSTLELGDSALYLCASSPEVRETQYFGPGTRLLVL.

The chain uses TRBV5-4 and TRBJ1-1; the match to TRBD1 covers 7 bases. Germline CDR1 is SGHNT and CDR2 is YYREEE (reference sequence). V lost 0 bases, J lost 5 bases, and 7 bases stayed unmatched. CDR3 length equals 15 residues. The CDR3 sequence: CASSLASRGSTEAFF. The CDR3 DNA reads as TGTGCCAGCAGCTTGGCATCCAGGGGGAGTACTGAAGCTTTCTTT. Full variable domain (rest looked up from reference TRBV5-4 and TRBJ1-1): ETGVTQSPTHLIKTRGQQVTLRCSSQSGHNTVSWYQQALGQGPQFIFQYYREEENGRGNFPPRFSGLQFPNYSSELNVNALELDDSALYLCASSLASRGSTEAFFGQGTRLTVV.

V is TRBV5-6 and J is TRBJ1-2; TRBD1 might be the D (5 bases). The CDR3 covers 15 residues. V shed 3 bases and J shed 6 bases, with 18 bases lying between them. Germline V gene sequence: CDR1 SGHDT, CDR2 YYEEEE. The CDR3 loop is CASSWSPLGQNGYTF. CDR3 nucleotides: TGTGCCAGCAGCTGGTCCCCTTTGGGGCAAAATGGCTACACCTTC.